This T cell receptor (beta chain) is from a study of blood T cells in healthy people across ages. PCR was performed a second time for about 6 to 11 cycles using a sample-barcoded 5' primer and a J-beta primer mix. TCRdb independently ran MiXCR on the 5' RACE reads; one entry per CDR3 protein. The sample lists some 780,000 distinct CDR3 sequences, 45% to 70% seen once, with roughly 24% in the top ten. The CDR3 extends over 15 amino acids. Per the germline V gene, CDR1 is SGDLS and CDR2 is YYNGEE. V was clipped by 0 bases and J by 0 bases, with 9 bases between them. Samples each yielded at least 6 micrograms of total RNA.

This clonotype was sampled from a man aged 40-49 years in good health. The chain carries TRBV9 and TRBJ1-1, with D tentatively TRBD1 (5 bases). The source material was blood. CDR3 residues: CASSVGKGMNTEAFF. The CDR3 DNA is TGTGCCAGCAGCGTAGGAAAGGGGATGAACACTGAAGCTTTCTTT. The variable domain in full, with the rest retrieved from reference TRBV9 and TRBJ1-1, is DSGVTQTPKHLITATGQRVTLRCSPRSGDLSVYWYQQSLDQGLQFLIQYYNGEERAKGNILERFSAQQFPDLHSELNLSSLELGDSALYFCASSVGKGMNTEAFFGQGTRLTVV.